This T cell receptor beta chain was documented in a study of T cells in Graves' hyperthyroidism and ophthalmopathy. Findings of the study overall: Ophthalmopathy got predicted by the model a median approximately 6 months before its onset. Most thyroid clonotypes expanded above 0.001 were also detected in blood.

RNA transcripts provided the source from which TCR beta CDR3 regions were amplified. The TCR CDR3 first-round RT-PCR relied on the HTBI primer set. TCRdb re-analysed the multiplex PCR reads in MiXCR, keeping a single row per CDR3 protein. The sample lists 540,000 or so distinct CDR3 sequences, just over 45% seen once, with roughly 20% in the top ten. The CDR3 covers 14 residues. The germline CDR1 and CDR2 sequences are MGHDK and SYGVNS. On this clonotype itself: Its antigen remains unknown. One end of the junction does not line up with germline, which may come from a read error.

Investigators excluded patients with uncontrolled infection, other autoimmune disease, pregnancy or lactation. Together with thyroid ultrasound, orbital computed tomography, serum thyroxine and TRAb, clinical symptoms were used for diagnoses. This receptor was taken from an adult woman with Graves' disease, either hyperthyroidism or ophthalmopathy (not recorded which). The sequenced material came from peripheral blood or thyroid tissue (not recorded which). The J gene is TRBJ1-2, the V gene TRBV25-1; 7 bases are shared with TRBD1. The CDR3 loop is CACSANRDSYGYTF. CDR3 DNA sequence: TGTGCCTGCAGTGCCAACCGGGACAGCTATGGCTACACCTTC.